These T cell receptor beta chains were read from a single sample in a study of control samples from healthy donors and cancer patients. Produced via immunoSEQ multiplex PCR; TCRdb's table is partial and in-frame only. The sample lists approximately 90,000 clones, 70% to 90% occurring once. Specimen: blood. The source of these receptors is a man aged 25-40 years in good health. Each CDR3 is given with its conserved first and last residue. The order of the fields is D gene, clone size, V gene, J gene, CDR3 DNA, CDR3 protein. A D gene is named only where the DNA matches it firmly. The size of a clone is reported for some rows only, either as once, few or many, or as a class for expanded clones.

TRBD1	.	TRBV5-1	TRBJ1-6	TGCGCCAGCAGCTTGGAAGGGGGCGAAGATTCACCCCTCCACTTT	CASSLEGGEDSPLHF
TRBD2	.	TRBV6-5	TRBJ2-7	TGTGCCAGCAGTCCGAGGGGAGGGGACGAGCAGTACTTC	CASSPRGGDEQYF
.	.	TRBV9	TRBJ2-5	TGTGCCAGCAGCGTAGCTACGGCGGAGTGGGAGACCCAGTACTTC	CASSVATAEWETQYF
.	.	TRBV5-1	TRBJ2-7	TGCGCCAGCACCCTCGCTGGCGAGCAGTACTTC	CASTLAGEQYF
.	.	TRBV5-1	TRBJ1-1	TGCGCCAGCAGCTTCCCCAGGGCAGGAGGTGAAGCTTTCTTT	CASSFPRAGGEAFF
.	few	TRBV4-1	TRBJ1-1	TGCGCCAGCAGCCAAGAAGCGGGAACGAACACTGAAGCTTTCTTT	CASSQEAGTNTEAFF
TRBD2	.	TRBV10-1	TRBJ2-1	TGCGCCAGCAGTGAGTCGAGTCTAGCGGGATTAGAGCAGTTCTTC	CASSESSLAGLEQFF
TRBD1	.	TRBV29-1	TRBJ1-2	TGCAGCGGAACGACAGGGGCTAACTATGGCTACACCTTC	CSGTTGANYGYTF
.	.	TRBV3-1/TRBV3-2	TRBJ2-3	TGTGCCAGCAGCCAAGAGAGGGCCCGAAGCACAGATACGCAGTATTTT	CASSQERARSTDTQYF
TRBD2	once	TRBV19	TRBJ2-7	TGTGCCAGTAGTTCGGCCATCGCGGGGGGGCCCTACGAGCAGTACTTC	CASSSAIAGGPYEQYF
TRBD1	.	TRBV28	TRBJ1-1	TGTGCCAGCAGCAGACCTGGACAGGGGCTCACTGAAGCTTTCTTT	CASSRPGQGLTEAFF
.	.	TRBV6-1	TRBJ1-2	TGTGCCAGCAGTGAAACGGGGGGGTATGGCTACACCTTC	CASSETGGYGYTF
.	once	TRBV12-3/TRBV12-4	TRBJ2-7	TGTGCCAGCAGTACGAGATGGTACGAGCAGTACTTC	CASSTRWYEQYF
.	.	TRBV3-1/TRBV3-2	TRBJ2-2	TGTGCCAGCAGCAAACCCAGTATAGTGAACACCGGGGAGCTGTTTTTT	CASSKPSIVNTGELFF
.	.	TRBV10-1	TRBJ1-1	TGCGCCAGCAGAGGAACCAACACTGAAGCTTTCTTT	CASRGTNTEAFF
.	.	TRBV12-3/TRBV12-4	TRBJ1-2	TGTGCCATCCCTCGCCGCTACACCTTC	CAIPRRYTF
TRBD2	.	TRBV19	TRBJ2-2	TGTGCCAGTAGTACCTATAGCGGGGGCGGCACCGGGGAGCTGTTTTTT	CASSTYSGGGTGELFF
.	.	TRBV5-6	TRBJ1-1	TGTGCCAGCAGCGGGGACGGTGAAGCTTTCTTT	CASSGDGEAFF
TRBD1	.	TRBV19	TRBJ2-3	TGTGCCAGTAGTATAAGACAGGGGCCTTTGGATACGCAGTATTTT	CASSIRQGPLDTQYF
TRBD1	.	TRBV2	TRBJ1-1	TGTGCCAGCAGTGAACGGGACAGTTTTATGAACACTGAAGCTTTCTTT	CASSERDSFMNTEAFF
.	.	TRBV6-5	TRBJ1-1	TGTGCCAGCAGTTACTCTGGGGGTCGGTCTGAAGCTTTCTTT	CASSYSGGRSEAFF
.	.	TRBV4-2	TRBJ1-1	TGTGCCAGCAGCCAAGATAGTACGGGGGACACTGAAGCTTTCTTT	CASSQDSTGDTEAFF